A single sample is the source of the 7 T cell receptor beta chains below, sequenced in a study of T cells in Graves' hyperthyroidism and ophthalmopathy. Amplification of TCR beta CDR3 regions was performed using RNA transcripts as template. With the HTBI primer set, the TCR CDR3 went through a first round of RT-PCR. TCRdb re-called the multiplex PCR reads with MiXCR, one entry per CDR3 protein. The profile shows hundreds of thousands of distinct CDR3 sequences, roughly 20% of them singletons. Sequencing was performed on blood. These receptors all stem from a man aged 25 to 45 with Graves' ophthalmopathy.

This clonotype was recorded a few times. The CDR3 loop reads CASGDRANTEAFF. CDR3 nucleotides: TGTGCCAGCGGGGACAGGGCGAACACTGAAGCTTTCTTT. The chain combines TRBV27 with TRBJ1-1; TRBD1 matches 9 bases. J gave up 1 base and V 8 bases, and 2 bases lay outside the gene matches. The CDR3 covers 13 residues. CDR1 and CDR2 from the germline V gene are MNHEY and SMNVEV (reference sequence).

This clonotype was counted between two and nine times. The chain combines TRBV30 with TRBJ2-4; D is tentatively TRBD1 or TRBD2 (5 bases each). The germline V gene has CDR1 GTSNPN and CDR2 SVGIG (reference sequence). This CDR3 is built from 15 residues. The V end lost 0 bases, the J end lost 9 bases, and 18 bases lay between the germline ends. DNA of the CDR3: TGTGCCTGGAGTGTCCGGGGCCAGACCCAGGGCATTCAGTACTTC. Translated, it gives CAWSVRGQTQGIQYF. Full variable domain (outside the CDR3, taken from reference TRBV30 and TRBJ2-4): SQTIHQWPATLVQPVGSPLSLECTVEGTSNPNLYWYRQAAGRGLQLLFYSVGIGQISSEVPQNLSASRPQDRQFILSSKKLLLSDSGFYLCAWSVRGQTQGIQYFGAGTRLSVL.

The sample holds many counts of this clonotype. The J gene is TRBJ2-3, the V gene TRBV20-1; the D is unclear. Trimming left V 3 bases short and J 5 bases short, with 12 bases between. CDR3 length: 13 residues. Germline V gives CDR1 DFQATT, CDR2 SNEGSKA (reference sequence). CDR3 in DNA: TGCAGTGCTAGTTCCCCCGGCATAGATACGCAGTATTTT. This encodes CSASSPGIDTQYF.

This clonotype was found many times. CDR3 protein: CASSLIWDVNTEAFF. The CDR3 DNA sequence: TGTGCCAGCAGTTTAATATGGGACGTGAACACTGAAGCTTTCTTT. The V call is TRBV12-3 or TRBV12-4, the J call TRBJ1-1, with D maybe TRBD1 (5 bases). The CDR3 has 15 amino acids. Trimming left V 2 bases short and J 0 bases short, with 10 bases between.

This clonotype was recorded a few times. V usage is TRBV11-2 and J usage is TRBJ1-5; 10 nucleotides match TRBD1. Germline CDR1 is SGHAT and CDR2 is FQNNGV. V shed 6 bases and J 4 bases; nucleotides not matched to a gene: 9. The CDR3 spans 16 residues. CDR3 protein: CASSPSGTGANQPQHF. As DNA, the CDR3 is TGTGCCAGCAGTCCTTCCGGGACAGGGGCTAATCAGCCCCAGCATTTT.

The V and J genes are TRBV5-6 and TRBJ2-2; TRBD1 agrees at 9 bases. Germline-derived CDR1 and CDR2 are SGHDT and YYEEEE. V lost 0 bases and J lost 3; bases outside the gene matches: 6. The CDR3 is 17 amino acids. CDR3 sequence reads: CASSLGVWDRDTGELFF. As DNA, the CDR3 is TGTGCCAGCAGCTTGGGCGTGTGGGACAGGGACACCGGGGAGCTGTTTTTT.

V is TRBV7-3 and J is TRBJ2-7; D perhaps matches TRBD2 (5 bases). The ends were cut back, 3 bases at V and 7 bases at J, with 16 bases in the middle. The CDR3 length is 14 residues. The germline CDR1 and CDR2 sequences are SGHTA and FQGTGA. CDR3 sequence reads: CASSLMAGTNEQYF. The CDR3 DNA follows: TGTGCCAGCAGCTTGATGGCGGGTACGAATGAGCAGTACTTC.